One sample yielded the 24 T cell receptor beta chains listed below, sequenced in a study of regulatory T cells in long-lasting Graves disease. The time point is: newly diagnosed GD, antithyroid drugs for less than 3 months. With RNA extracted from PBMCs as input, the TCR library was made. Libraries of TCR beta came from iRepertoire HTBI primers plus Arm-PCR of CDR3 regions. Each CDR3 protein is one row after TCRdb ran MiXCR on the multiplex PCR reads. The sample holds about 240,000 distinct CDR3 sequences, around 20% seen once. Sample: peripheral blood mononuclear cells (PBMCs), taken at new diagnosis, from a patient treated with antithyroid drugs. These receptors originate from a female donor with Graves disease.

This clonotype was seen repeatedly, ten times or more. V usage is TRBV28 and J usage is TRBJ2-5; no clear D. The V end lost 6 bases, the J end lost 7 bases, and 12 bases lay between the germline ends. This CDR3 has 12 amino acids. Germline CDR1 and CDR2: MDHEN and SYDVKM. CDR3 in amino acids: CASRTPMGTQYF. In DNA form, the CDR3 reads TGTGCCAGCAGGACTCCAATGGGGACCCAGTACTTC. Together with reference TRBV28 and TRBJ2-5, the CDR3 gives the full variable domain: DVKVTQSSRYLVKRTGEKVFLECVQDMDHENMFWYRQDPGLGLRLIYFSYDVKMKEKGDIPEGYSVSREKKERFSLILESASTNQTSMYLCASRTPMGTQYFGPGTRLLVL.

The gene calls are TRBV12-3 or TRBV12-4 and TRBJ2-3; a possible D gene is TRBD1 (5 bases). The last part of the DNA fits TRBJ1-1 better; the J call may be wrong. The CDR3 runs 15 residues. CDR3 loop: CASSQEGTVFAKAFF. CDR3 bases: TGTGCCAGCAGCCAAGAGGGGACGGTGTTCGCTAAAGCTTTCTTT.

This clonotype occurred a few times. This chain connects TRBV20-1 to TRBJ2-5, with 10 bases matching TRBD2. Losses at the gene ends were 2 bases for V and 3 bases for J; bases not matched to a gene: 6. This CDR3 has 15 amino acids. The germline V gene encodes CDR1 DFQATT and CDR2 SNEGSKA (reference sequence). The CDR3 region has the DNA TGCAGTGCTAGACCCGGGACTAGCGAGGAAGAGACCCAGTACTTC. Its protein product is CSARPGTSEEETQYF.

Many counts were recorded for this clonotype. CDR3 protein: CASSYPPDEQFF. CDR3 sequence (DNA): TGTGCCAGCAGTTACCCTCCCGATGAGCAGTTCTTC. V gene TRBV6-5 combines with J gene TRBJ2-1; D is undetermined. The CDR3 extends over 12 amino acids. V was pared by 2 bases and J by 8 bases, with 7 bases between. CDR1 is MNHEY, CDR2 SVGAGI, per germline.

As to this clonotype: This may be a read error: a much more frequent sequence differs by one nucleotide. This chain joins TRBV5-5 and TRBJ1-4; tentatively, D is TRBD1 (5 bases). Germline CDR1 and CDR2: SGHKS and YYEKEE (reference sequence). The CDR3 extends over 19 amino acids. DNA of the CDR3: TGTGCCAGCGGCTTCGGCCTAACCGACAGCCTCACAACTAATGAAAAACTGTTTTTT. This codes for CASGFGLTDSLTTNEKLFF.

Details on this clonotype: A far larger clone is only one base removed, so a read error is likely. The chain is built from TRBV7-6 and TRBJ2-7; weak D call: TRBD1 (5 bases). This CDR3 spans 13 amino acids. CDR1 is SGHVS, CDR2 FNYEAQ, per germline. The V end lost 4 bases, the J end lost 5 bases, and 12 bases lay between the germline ends. The CDR3 protein is CASSYYRRDEQYF. The CDR3, as DNA: TGTGCCAGCAGCTACTACCGCAGGGACGAGCAGTACTTC.

This clonotype was detected ten times or more. The chain links TRBV6-4 to TRBJ2-2; 11 bases match TRBD2. The CDR3 totals 18 residues. The junction had 10 bases not matched to a gene; V was cut back by 6 bases and J by 1 base. Germline V gene data show CDR1 as MRHNA and CDR2 as SNTAGT. The CDR3 nucleotides are TGTGCCAGCAGCCCATACCCCGGACTAGCGGGGAACACCGGGGAGCTGTTTTTT. Encoded protein: CASSPYPGLAGNTGELFF.

This clonotype was recorded many times. The chain carries TRBV5-1 and TRBJ2-7; no reliable D call. V was shortened by 0 bases and J by 3 bases, with 7 bases between the two germline ends. CDR3 length: 13 amino acids. Germline V CDR1 and CDR2: SGHRS, YFSETQ. The CDR3 DNA follows: TGCGCCAGCAGCTTGGAGGGCTTCTACGAGCAGTACTTC. Protein: CASSLEGFYEQYF. The whole variable domain, remainder taken from reference TRBV5-1 and TRBJ2-7, is KAGVTQTPRYLIKTRGQQVTLSCSPISGHRSVSWYQQTPGQGLQFLFEYFSETQRNKGNFPGRFSGRQFSNSRSEMNVSTLELGDSALYLCASSLEGFYEQYFGPGTRLTVT.

Concerning this clonotype itself: The junction and the germline gene differ at one end; a read error may be behind it. The chain uses TRBV6-2 or TRBV6-3 and TRBJ1-4; D gene ambiguous. CDR1 and CDR2 (germline): MNHEY, SVGEGT. The CDR3 is made up of 19 amino acids. CDR3 sequence reads: CAGSQNSVGPAATNEKLFF. The CDR3 DNA reads as TGTGCCGGCAGCCAAAATTCCGTTGGGCCAGCCGCAACTAATGAAAAACTGTTTTTT.

This clonotype was seen many times. The rearrangement joins TRBV2 to TRBJ1-4; D not certain. The V end lost 6 bases, the J end lost 0 bases, and 14 bases lay between the germline ends. This CDR3 is 16 amino acids long. In germline, CDR1 is SNHLY, CDR2 FYNNEI. The CDR3 is CASRRNAGATNEKLFF. CDR3 nucleotides: TGTGCCAGCAGAAGAAATGCAGGAGCAACTAATGAAAAACTGTTTTTT.

At least ten counts were recorded for this clonotype. This sequence joins TRBV5-6 and TRBJ2-1, with 8 bases matching TRBD2. CDR3 length: 16 amino acids. The V gene end was trimmed by 5 bases and the J gene end by 2 bases; junction bases not matched to a gene: 9. Looked up from germline, CDR1 is SGHDT and CDR2 is YYEEEE. CDR3 region: CASSRTSSGPYNEQFF. The DNA of the CDR3 is TGTGCCAGCAGTCGGACTAGCTCTGGGCCCTACAATGAGCAGTTCTTC.

The chain has TRBV3-1 and TRBJ1-3; D not resolved. This CDR3 comprises 15 residues. Trimming took off 0 bases at V and 0 bases at J, with 6 bases between the two ends. The germline V gene encodes CDR1 LGHDT and CDR2 YNNKEL (reference sequence). The CDR3 region is CASSQDQVSGNTIYF. The DNA of the CDR3 is TGTGCCAGCAGCCAAGATCAGGTCTCTGGAAACACCATATATTTT.

The chain combines TRBV11-2 with TRBJ2-5; TRBD1 might be the D (5 bases). The CDR3 covers 14 residues. V was clipped by 6 bases and J by 2 bases, with 13 bases between them. The germline gives CDR1 SGHAT, CDR2 FQNNGV. The CDR3 nucleotides are TGTGCCAGCAGGTTCGAGGACACTCAAGAGACCCAGTACTTC. Amino acid sequence: CASRFEDTQETQYF.

This clonotype was seen at least ten times. This chain joins TRBV12-3 or TRBV12-4 and TRBJ2-1; D remains ambiguous. Trimming left V 3 bases short and J 6 bases short, with 9 bases between. The length of the CDR3 is 13 residues. The CDR3 here is CASSFSSFNEQFF. CDR3 DNA sequence: TGTGCCAGCAGTTTCTCCAGCTTCAATGAGCAGTTCTTC.

The sample holds many counts of this clonotype. V is TRBV5-6 and J is TRBJ2-2, with D tentatively TRBD1 (5 bases). The germline V and J ends were trimmed by 2 bases and 4 bases, with 9 bases remaining between them. CDR1 and CDR2 from the germline V gene are SGHDT and YYEEEE. The CDR3 sequence is 14 residues long. The CDR3 protein is CASSFRGSTGELFF. The CDR3, as DNA: TGTGCCAGCAGCTTTAGGGGTTCCACCGGGGAGCTGTTTTTT.

The rearrangement links TRBV10-2 to TRBJ2-3, with D perhaps being TRBD1 or TRBD2 (5 bases each). V lost 8 bases and J lost 5, with 17 bases in between. From germline, CDR1 is WSHSY and CDR2 SAAADI. The CDR3 length is 14 residues. The CDR3 is CASDSGTIKDTQYF. The DNA for the CDR3 is TGCGCCAGCGATTCCGGGACCATCAAAGATACGCAGTATTTT.

V usage is TRBV11-2 and J usage is TRBJ2-7; 12 bases match TRBD2. V shed 4 bases and J 0 bases; nucleotides not matched to a gene: 10. The CDR3 consists of 18 residues. Germline loops: CDR1 SGHAT, CDR2 FQNNGV. CDR3 region: CASSSALLAGGYSYEQYF. For the CDR3, the DNA is TGTGCCAGCAGCTCCGCCCTACTAGCGGGAGGCTACTCCTACGAGCAGTACTTC.

In this sample, this clonotype turned up many times. V gene TRBV7-2 combines with J gene TRBJ2-4, with D tentatively TRBD2 (5 bases). The CDR3 has 15 amino acids. Trimming left V 3 bases short and J 0 bases short, with 9 bases between. Germline V lookup: CDR1 SGHTA, CDR2 FQGNSA. The CDR3 sequence: CASSFIGLAKNIQYF. The CDR3, as DNA: TGTGCCAGCAGCTTCATAGGACTAGCCAAAAACATTCAGTACTTC.

The gene calls are TRBV7-9 and TRBJ2-5; D is unclear. Between the trimmed V and J ends, which lost 5 bases and 2 bases, there was a span of 18 bases. Germline V gene sequence: CDR1 SEHNR, CDR2 FQNEAQ (reference sequence). The CDR3 length is 16 residues. CDR3 in amino acids: CASSIFRSSSQETQYF. For the CDR3, the DNA is TGTGCCAGCAGCATATTCCGCAGCAGCTCTCAAGAGACCCAGTACTTC.

This clonotype was counted only a few times. The chain recombines TRBV12-5 with TRBJ2-5; tentative D call: TRBD2 (6 bases). The germline V gene encodes CDR1 LGHNT and CDR2 FRNRAP. The CDR3 is 14 residues long. The V gene lost 2 bases and the J gene lost 9 bases, with 16 bases spanning the gap. This chain's CDR3 is CASGLNLREEAQYF. The CDR3 nucleotides are TGTGCTAGTGGTTTGAACCTAAGGGAGGAGGCCCAGTACTTC. Full variable domain (missing parts from reference TRBV12-5 and TRBJ2-5): DARVTQTPRHKVTEMGQEVTMRCQPILGHNTVFWYRQTMMQGLELLAYFRNRAPLDDSGMPKDRFSAEMPDATLATLKIQPSEPRDSAVYFCASGLNLREEAQYFGPGTRLLVL.

The chain employs TRBV7-2 and TRBJ2-1; tentative D call: TRBD1 (5 bases). The CDR3 runs to 15 residues. The germline V gene encodes CDR1 SGHTA and CDR2 FQGNSA. Deletions cut 5 bases from V and 2 bases from J, with 13 bases between. DNA for the CDR3: TGTGCCAGCAGCCCGACAGTTGTAGCCTACAATGAGCAGTTCTTC. This codes for CASSPTVVAYNEQFF.

This clonotype showed up many times. The J gene is TRBJ2-7, the V gene TRBV10-3; TRBD2 is a possible D gene (5 bases). The ends were cut back, 11 bases at V and 0 bases at J, with 14 bases in the middle. Germline V gene data show CDR1 as ENHRY and CDR2 as SYGVKD. This CDR3 has 13 amino acids. The chain's CDR3 is CASVGSASYEQYF. The DNA of the CDR3 is TGTGCCTCGGTTGGTAGCGCCTCCTACGAGCAGTACTTC.

Details on this clonotype: A far larger clone is one nucleotide away, so this likely arose from a read error. This chain links TRBV4-1 with TRBJ2-7; TRBD2 is a possible D gene (5 bases). The CDR3 contains 15 residues. Germline V CDR1 and CDR2: MGHRA, YSYEKL. The CDR3 sequence: CASSLANEGSHEQYF. The CDR3 region has the DNA TGTGCCAGCAGCTTAGCTAACGAGGGATCCCACGAGCAGTACTTC.

This clonotype has at least ten counts. The chain combines TRBV2 with TRBJ2-1; TRBD2 matches 9 bases. Unmatched junction bases numbered 8, after V lost 6 bases and J lost 8 bases. This CDR3 spans 14 amino acids. Germline CDR1 reads SNHLY; CDR2 reads FYNNEI. CDR3 in amino acids: CASSQLAGVYEQFF. CDR3 coding DNA: TGTGCCAGCAGCCAACTAGCGGGCGTATATGAGCAGTTCTTC.